This T cell receptor (beta chain) is from a study of beta chain features in type 1 diabetes. Markers CD45RO/CCR7/CD25/CD127/CD95/CD27 served to sort CD4+ naive, central memory, regulatory and stem cell-like memory cells. Reverse transcription of all isolated RNA meant that expressed TCRB transcripts were sequenced. Regulatory, naive and central memory T cell samples averaged roughly 4 million reads. Profiling relied on immunoSEQ multiplex PCR, and the TCRdb table lists in-frame clones only, not all of them. The table lists more than 140,000 clones, 9% to 10% of them singletons. Study-level points and caveats: With patients and controls alike, PCR might favor shorter templates to an equal degree. The naive, central memory and Treg TCRB repertoires showed an apparent similarity that was greater among patients than among healthy donors.

Many counts were recorded for this clone. The antigen is unknown. Sequences were obtained from central memory CD4+ T cells from blood. The receptor was derived from a woman in her thirties or forties in good health.

CDR3 loop: CASSAGTGDNSPLHF. The CDR3 DNA sequence: TGTGCCAGTAGTGCCGGGACAGGCGATAATTCACCCCTCCACTTT. The chain recombines TRBV19 with TRBJ1-6; TRBD1 aligns across 8 bases. Germline values: CDR1 LNHDA, CDR2 SQIVND (reference sequence). The length of the CDR3 is 15 residues. The junction had 5 bases not matched to a gene; V was cut back by 5 bases and J by 5 bases.